The clone carrying this T cell receptor (beta chain) is a singleton in its sample. What it binds is unknown. The entry originates in a study of OX40 agonist ivuxolimab in advanced cancers. Whole-study findings and limits: The mean number of expanded clones was higher in CD8+ T cells than in CD4+.

This CDR3 is 13 amino acids long. Germline assignment: CDR1 MNHEY and CDR2 SVGAGI. The V gene lost 4 bases and the J gene lost 4 bases, with 11 bases spanning the gap. Only in-frame clones appear in the TCRdb table, and some are missing; sequencing was by immunoSEQ multiplex PCR. The data hold roughly 67,000 clones, with roughly 92% observed a single time. The genes are TRBV6-5 and TRBJ2-7, with TRBD2 as a possible D gene (6 bases). The receptor was isolated from an adult with an advanced solid tumor such as melanoma, head and neck, liver or kidney cancer. The sequenced sample was CD4+ or CD8+ T cells sorted from blood, obtained in a trial of the OX40 agonist ivuxolimab. The CDR3 region is CASSWGESYEQYF. In DNA form, the CDR3 reads TGTGCCAGCAGTTGGGGGGAGAGTTACGAGCAGTACTTC.